These 23 T cell receptor beta chains share one sample of origin, sequenced in a study of T cells in localized non-small cell lung cancer. Only in-frame clones appear in the TCRdb table, and some are missing; sequencing was by immunoSEQ multiplex PCR. The sample has about 72,000 clones, 84% seen once. The material was peripheral blood, obtained before any cancer treatment. These receptors all stem from a female donor older than 55 with stage I lung adenocarcinoma.

The J gene is TRBJ1-5, the V gene TRBV7-8; D may be TRBD1 (5 bases). Deletions cut 6 bases from V and 0 bases from J, with 18 bases between. The CDR3 has 17 amino acids. Germline V gene sequence: CDR1 SGHVS, CDR2 FQNEAQ. Here the CDR3 DNA reads TGTGCCAGCAGGGCGAGCCAGGGCTTGTATAGCAATCAGCCCCAGCATTTT. Translating gives CASRASQGLYSNQPQHF. Complete variable domain (other parts from reference TRBV7-8 and TRBJ1-5): GAGVSQSPRYKVAKRGQDVALRCDPISGHVSLFWYQQALGQGPEFLTYFQNEAQLDKSGLPSDRFFAERPEGSVSTLKIQRTQQEDSAVYLCASRASQGLYSNQPQHFGDGTRLSIL.

The rearrangement links TRBV10-3 to TRBJ2-7; D gene unclear. The CDR3 runs to 12 residues. The germline V and J ends were trimmed by 0 bases and 4 bases, with 4 bases remaining between them. Germline lookup yields CDR1 ENHRY and CDR2 SYGVKD. The CDR3, as DNA: TGTGCCATCAGTGAGTCGGGTTACGAGCAGTACTTC. It encodes CAISESGYEQYF.

This chain joins TRBV10-1 and TRBJ1-2; no clear D gene. Trimming removed 8 bases from V and 8 bases from J, with 30 bases in between. This CDR3 is 17 amino acids long. Germline V gives CDR1 WNHNN, CDR2 SYGVQD (reference sequence). As DNA, the CDR3 is TGCGCCAGCGGTCGGTTTACCCTCGGTCTTCCCCGCGGCGGCTACACCTTC. As protein: CASGRFTLGLPRGGYTF.

The genes are TRBV5-4 and TRBJ1-3, with D maybe TRBD1 (5 bases). The CDR3 is 14 residues long. Germline CDR1 and CDR2: SGHNT and YYREEE (reference sequence). Trimming took off 4 bases at V and 2 bases at J, with 10 bases between the two ends. As DNA, the CDR3 is TGTGCCAGCAGCCCTCAGACAGCTGGAAACACCATATATTTT. Amino acid sequence: CASSPQTAGNTIYF.

The rearrangement joins TRBV14 to TRBJ1-5; possible D gene TRBD1, 6 bases. Germline V lookup: CDR1 SGHDN, CDR2 FVKESK. V lost 3 bases and J 1 base, leaving 16 bases between the germline ends. This CDR3 contains 17 residues. CDR3 residues: CASSHKTGSRSNQPQHF. The CDR3 DNA reads TGTGCCAGCAGCCACAAGACAGGTAGTAGGAGCAATCAGCCCCAGCATTTT.

The rearrangement joins TRBV19 to TRBJ1-1, with TRBD1 matching 9 bases. CDR3 length: 15 amino acids. With 3 bases clipped from V and 5 bases from J, the junction kept 7 bases outside the gene matches. CDR1 and CDR2 (germline): LNHDA, SQIVND (reference sequence). CDR3 amino acids: CASSIRGQGVTEAFF. The CDR3 DNA reads TGTGCCAGTAGTATTAGGGGACAGGGTGTGACTGAAGCTTTCTTT.

This clone has only one observation. The chain is built from TRBV27 and TRBJ1-4; 7 positions match TRBD1. Per the germline V gene, CDR1 is MNHEY and CDR2 is SMNVEV (reference sequence). The CDR3 contains 16 residues. V lost 3 bases, J lost 10 bases, and 14 bases stayed unmatched. In DNA, the CDR3 is TGTGCCAGCAGTTTTAGACAGGGTGGGAGAAGGACAAAACTGTTTTTT. Its translation is CASSFRQGGRRTKLFF.

This sequence joins TRBV18 and TRBJ2-3, with 9 bases that match TRBD2. Trimming cost V 3 bases and J 5 bases; bases outside gene matches: 6. CDR1 KGHSH and CDR2 LQKENI come from the germline V gene. This CDR3 region has 15 residues. The CDR3 sequence: CASSPGLAPGDTQYF. CDR3 in DNA: TGTGCCAGCTCACCGGGACTAGCCCCAGGAGATACGCAGTATTTT.

The rearrangement joins TRBV10-3 to TRBJ2-1; 7 bases align to TRBD1. CDR1 and CDR2 (germline): ENHRY, SYGVKD. This CDR3 contains 15 residues. With 4 bases clipped from V and 0 bases from J, the junction kept 3 bases outside the gene matches. This CDR3 reads CAISATGVSYNEQFF. CDR3 in DNA: TGTGCCATCAGTGCTACAGGGGTCTCCTACAATGAGCAGTTCTTC.

This sequence joins TRBV15 and TRBJ2-3; 8 bases match TRBD2. The V gene end was trimmed by 0 bases and the J gene end by 0 bases; junction bases not matched to a gene: 5. The CDR3 is 17 amino acids. The germline V gene encodes CDR1 LNHNV and CDR2 YYDKDF (reference sequence). CDR3 sequence (DNA): TGTGCCACCAGCAGAGATTTAACTAGCGGCAGCACAGATACGCAGTATTTT. It translates to CATSRDLTSGSTDTQYF.

This clone has more than one count but fewer than ten. The CDR3 coding sequence is TGTGCCAGCAGTCTCCGTGAAGGAGGTGGCTACACCTTC. It is translated as CASSLREGGGYTF. The chain is built from TRBV6-5 and TRBJ1-2; D not resolved. CDR3 size: 13 residues. Per the germline V gene, CDR1 is MNHEY and CDR2 is SVGAGI. Deletions cut 5 bases from V and 7 bases from J, with 14 bases between.

To note about this clone: Sequence at one end of the junction differs from germline and may be a read error. This chain connects TRBV11-2 to TRBJ1-6; D is uncertain. Looked up from germline, CDR1 is SGHAT and CDR2 is FQNNGV. This CDR3 comprises 15 residues. The CDR3 coding sequence is TGTGCCAGCAGTTTAGGGCGGGTATATAATTCACCCCTCCACTTT. The encoded protein is CASSLGRVYNSPLHF.

This clone came up a few times. The chain recombines TRBV12-1 with TRBJ2-2; the D call TRBD2 from the table was never checked on the DNA. TRBV12-1 is noted as a pseudogene. The CDR3 extends over 15 amino acids. The CDR3 here is CASSPPPGLPKELFF. CDR3 nucleotides: TGTGCCAGCAGCCCACCGCCGGGACTTCCTAAGGAGCTGTTTTTT.

The V gene is TRBV2, the J gene TRBJ1-2, with D maybe TRBD1 (5 bases). CDR1 and CDR2 from the germline V gene are SNHLY and FYNNEI. The CDR3 has 14 amino acids. V was cut by 2 bases and J by 9 bases, with 16 bases left in between. CDR3 sequence (DNA): TGTGCCAGCAGTGAACCCCTCGGGGGTTTGAGCTACACCTTC. It is translated as CASSEPLGGLSYTF.

The chain carries TRBV13 and TRBJ2-5; D perhaps matches TRBD1 (7 bases). Germline V lookup: CDR1 PRHDT, CDR2 FYEKMQ (reference sequence). The V gene lost 5 bases and the J gene lost 7 bases, with 20 bases spanning the gap. The CDR3 spans 15 residues. The CDR3 loop is CASSPGDSVRGTQYF. The CDR3 bases are TGTGCCAGCAGCCCGGGGGACAGTGTGAGGGGGACCCAGTACTTC.

This chain uses TRBV7-5 with TRBJ1-2; TRBD1 was called by the table and not checked on the DNA. TRBV7-5 is given as a pseudogene. The CDR3 contains 20 residues. CDR3 sequence: CARIEGIPETGQYPNYGYTF. The CDR3 DNA follows: TGTGCCAGAATCGAAGGGATCCCCGAAACGGGACAATATCCCAACTATGGCTACACCTTC.

The rearrangement links TRBV7-9 to TRBJ2-3; 10 nucleotides align to TRBD2. This CDR3 comprises 17 residues. V shed 3 bases, J shed 4 bases, and the junction held 10 bases outside the gene matches. Per germline, CDR1 SEHNR and CDR2 FQNEAQ (reference sequence). The CDR3 region is CASSLPLAGEGPDTQYF. The CDR3 DNA sequence: TGTGCCAGCAGCTTGCCCCTAGCGGGAGAGGGGCCAGATACGCAGTATTTT.

The chain employs TRBV30 and TRBJ2-1; TRBD2 matches 11 bases. Per germline, CDR1 GTSNPN and CDR2 SVGIG (reference sequence). This CDR3 has 19 amino acids. J gave up 10 bases and V 3 bases, and 23 bases lay outside the gene matches. The CDR3 spells CAWSGGPSRLAGPNAEQFF. CDR3 sequence (DNA): TGTGCCTGGAGCGGAGGACCCTCCCGACTAGCGGGACCTAATGCGGAGCAGTTCTTC.

The chain has TRBV7-2 and TRBJ2-7; D possibly corresponds to TRBD2 (7 bases). The germline V gene has CDR1 SGHTA and CDR2 FQGNSA. The CDR3 contains 16 residues. The V end was cut by 5 bases, the J end by 3 bases, with 20 bases between. The CDR3 spells CASSRGSGLGRYEQYF. For the CDR3, the DNA is TGTGCCAGCAGCAGGGGGAGTGGACTAGGTCGCTACGAGCAGTACTTC.

V and J are TRBV5-6 and TRBJ1-5; 7 positions agree with TRBD1. The CDR3 runs 14 residues. V lost 3 bases and J lost 2; bases outside the gene matches: 2. The germline gives CDR1 SGHDT, CDR2 YYEEEE. CDR3 sequence reads: CASSYGQGNQPQHF. In DNA, the CDR3 is TGTGCCAGCAGCTACGGACAGGGCAATCAGCCCCAGCATTTT.

The CDR3 here is CASGRGTGGTGELFF. As DNA, the CDR3 is TGTGCCAGCGGTAGGGGGACAGGGGGCACCGGGGAGCTGTTTTTT. The chain employs TRBV6-5 and TRBJ2-2; 11 positions match TRBD1. CDR3 length: 15 residues. V lost 8 bases to trimming and J lost 4 bases; unmatched junction nucleotides: 6. In germline, CDR1 is MNHEY, CDR2 SVGAGI.

The gene calls are TRBV5-1 and TRBJ1-3; 11 bases match TRBD1. The CDR3 is 15 residues long. The V segment lost 4 bases and the J segment 2 bases; nucleotides outside the gene matches: 2. CDR1 and CDR2 (germline): SGHRS, YFSETQ. The CDR3 DNA follows: TGCGCCAGCAGCCTGGGACAGGGGGCTGGAAACACCATATATTTT. Translation gives CASSLGQGAGNTIYF.

This chain links TRBV9 with TRBJ1-3, with D tentatively TRBD1 (5 bases). The germline V gene encodes CDR1 SGDLS and CDR2 YYNGEE. V was shortened by 0 bases and J by 4 bases, with 8 bases between the two germline ends. The CDR3 has 14 residues. In DNA form, the CDR3 reads TGTGCCAGCAGCGTAGAGAGGGGAGGAAACACCATATATTTT. Protein: CASSVERGGNTIYF. Looking up the rest from reference TRBV9 and TRBJ1-3 gives the full variable domain: DSGVTQTPKHLITATGQRVTLRCSPRSGDLSVYWYQQSLDQGLQFLIQYYNGEERAKGNILERFSAQQFPDLHSELNLSSLELGDSALYFCASSVERGGNTIYFGEGSWLTVV.